The 30 T cell receptor beta chains listed next were all sequenced from one sample in a study of blood T cell repertoires in COVID-19. Sequencing used immunoSEQ multiplex PCR; TCRdb keeps in-frame clones, though not all of them. The table shows under 200,000 clones, with 75% to 85% occurring only once. Sequences were obtained from peripheral blood. The receptors stem from a human donor in a cohort sampled during active COVID-19.

The chain is built from TRBV5-1 and TRBJ2-7; possibly TRBD1 for D (6 bases). V was cut by 2 bases and J by 7 bases, with 16 bases left in between. Germline CDR1 SGHRS, CDR2 YFSETQ. This CDR3 region has 14 residues. The CDR3 coding sequence is TGCGCCAGCAGCTTACAGGGTGGGGCTGTGGAGCAGTACTTC. This sequence encodes CASSLQGGAVEQYF.

This chain connects TRBV13 to TRBJ2-3; 13 bases are shared with TRBD2. Per germline, CDR1 PRHDT and CDR2 FYEKMQ (reference sequence). CDR3 length: 15 amino acids. V lost 4 bases to trimming and J lost 8 bases; unmatched junction nucleotides: 6. The CDR3 DNA sequence: TGTGCCAGCAGCTCTGGACTAGCGGGAGCGGGTACGCAGTATTTT. Protein: CASSSGLAGAGTQYF.

The chain is built from TRBV27 and TRBJ1-4; tentative D call: TRBD1 (5 bases). The V gene's germline CDR1 is MNHEY and CDR2 SMNVEV (reference sequence). The CDR3 loop spans 15 amino acids. The V end lost 9 bases, the J end lost 7 bases, and 21 bases lay between the germline ends. DNA for the CDR3: TGTGCCAGTACGAGATGGGGGGGGGTATTTGAAAAACTGTTTTTT. It yields the protein CASTRWGGVFEKLFF.

Of note for this clone: At one boundary the junction diverges from the germline segment, which might be a read error. As DNA, the CDR3 is TGCAGCGCCGGGACAGAAGAGACCCGGTACTTC. It encodes CSAGTEETRYF. The V call is TRBV29-1, the J call TRBJ2-5, with 7 bases fitting TRBD1. CDR1 SQVTM and CDR2 ANQGSEA come from the germline V gene. The CDR3 runs to 11 residues. Combining the CDR3 with reference TRBV29-1 and TRBJ2-5 gives the whole variable domain SAVISQKPSRDICQRGTSLTIQCQVDSQVTMMFWYRQQPGQSLTLIATANQGSEATYESGFVIDKFPISRPNLTFSTLTVSNMSPEDSSIYLCSAGTEETRYFGPGTRLLVL.

This clone showed up just once. The chain uses TRBV18 and TRBJ2-3, with TRBD2 matching 9 bases. V lost 0 bases, J lost 4 bases, and 5 bases stayed unmatched. Per the germline V gene, CDR1 is KGHSH and CDR2 is LQKENI. CDR3 length: 16 residues. Here the CDR3 DNA reads TGTGCCAGCTCACCACCGGGACTAGCATTGGCAGATACGCAGTATTTT. As protein: CASSPPGLALADTQYF.

The CDR3 DNA reads as TGTGCCAGCAGCTTCATACAACCCCTTTCCTACGAGCAGTACTTC. It is translated as CASSFIQPLSYEQYF. The J gene is TRBJ2-7, the V gene TRBV7-9, with D uncertain. From germline, CDR1 is SEHNR and CDR2 FQNEAQ (reference sequence). V shed 3 bases and J shed 1 base, with 13 bases lying between them. This CDR3 is 15 amino acids long. The variable domain in full, with the rest retrieved from reference TRBV7-9 and TRBJ2-7, is DTGVSQNPRHKITKRGQNVTFRCDPISEHNRLYWYRQTLGQGPEFLTYFQNEAQLEKSRLLSDRFSAERPKGSFSTLEIQRTEQGDSAMYLCASSFIQPLSYEQYFGPGTRLTVT.

The chain carries TRBV5-1 and TRBJ2-5; 9 bases match TRBD2. The germline V gene encodes CDR1 SGHRS and CDR2 YFSETQ. The V segment lost 1 base and the J segment 4 bases; nucleotides outside the gene matches: 14. This CDR3 comprises 18 residues. CDR3 loop: CASSLTTRGGAGGETQYF. The CDR3 bases are TGCGCCAGCAGCTTGACGACTCGCGGGGGGGCCGGGGGAGAGACCCAGTACTTC.

The rearrangement links TRBV27 to TRBJ2-3; D perhaps matches TRBD2 (6 bases). V was shortened by 6 bases and J by 0 bases, with 13 bases between the two germline ends. Germline V lookup: CDR1 MNHEY, CDR2 SMNVEV (reference sequence). The length of the CDR3 is 15 residues. CDR3 loop: CASSLRDLSTDTQYF. The CDR3 bases are TGTGCCAGCAGCCTCCGGGACTTAAGCACAGATACGCAGTATTTT.

V gene TRBV27 combines with J gene TRBJ2-7, with 9 bases matching TRBD1. Germline CDR1 reads MNHEY; CDR2 reads SMNVEV (reference sequence). The CDR3 totals 13 residues. The ends lost 4 bases at V and 6 bases at J; junction bases unmatched: 4. CDR3: CASSWGTGTEQYF. In nucleotides, the CDR3 is TGTGCCAGCAGTTGGGGGACAGGGACCGAGCAGTACTTC.

The CDR3 nucleotides read TGTGCCAGCAGTGAAGGTGCGACAGGCTCCTACGAGCAGTACTTC. Its protein is CASSEGATGSYEQYF. The genes are TRBV6-1 and TRBJ2-7, with a possible D match to TRBD1 (6 bases). Trimming stripped 1 base from V and 0 bases from J, with 10 bases between. Germline-derived CDR1 and CDR2 are MNHNS and SASEGT. This CDR3 is 15 amino acids long.

The chain is built from TRBV7-2 and TRBJ2-7; no definite D call. Trimming left V 3 bases short and J 2 bases short, with 8 bases between. Germline CDR1 SGHTA, CDR2 FQGNSA. This CDR3 comprises 13 residues. DNA for the CDR3: TGTGCCAGCAGCTTCGGTCCGCCCTACGAGCAGTACTTC. Translating gives CASSFGPPYEQYF.

The count of this clone is one. The gene calls are TRBV7-2 and TRBJ2-3, with D possibly being TRBD2 (5 bases). Germline CDR1 reads SGHTA; CDR2 reads FQGNSA. The CDR3 spans 14 residues. V lost 7 bases and J 1 base, leaving 12 bases between the germline ends. As DNA, the CDR3 is TGTGCCAGCATTCCTCTAGCAGGCACAGATACGCAGTATTTT. It is translated as CASIPLAGTDTQYF.

This chain connects TRBV7-9 to TRBJ1-1; the match to TRBD1 covers 9 bases. The trim removed 6 bases at V and 0 bases at J, leaving 11 bases unmatched. Germline V gives CDR1 SEHNR, CDR2 FQNEAQ (reference sequence). The CDR3 totals 17 residues. The CDR3 bases are TGTGCCAGCAGATCTCTGGACAGGGGCCACTTGAACACTGAAGCTTTCTTT. The encoded protein is CASRSLDRGHLNTEAFF.

The table lists this clone with a few counts. V usage is TRBV6-6 and J usage is TRBJ2-3, with 8 nucleotides matching TRBD1. This CDR3 region has 15 residues. Germline-derived CDR1 and CDR2 are MNHNY and SVGAGI (reference sequence). V lost 6 bases, J lost 4 bases, and 9 bases stayed unmatched. CDR3: CASSDRGRSADTQYF. DNA for the CDR3: TGTGCCAGCAGCGACAGGGGAAGGTCAGCAGATACGCAGTATTTT.

A few counts support this clone. V gene TRBV6-1 combines with J gene TRBJ1-5, with 11 bases identical to TRBD1. Germline V gene data show CDR1 as MNHNS and CDR2 as SASEGT. This CDR3 contains 17 residues. After removal of 0 bases from V and 2 bases from J, the junction contained 3 bases not matched to a gene. CDR3 amino acids: CASSEAMGQGGNQPQHF. CDR3 DNA: TGTGCCAGCAGTGAAGCTATGGGACAGGGGGGCAATCAGCCCCAGCATTTT.

About this clone itself: Its ends do not fully match the called genes, so a read error is possible. The chain joins TRBV7-7 to TRBJ2-1; TRBD1 might be the D (5 bases). The germline gives CDR1 SSHAT, CDR2 FNYEAQ (reference sequence). This CDR3 has 15 amino acids. DNA for the CDR3: TGTGCTAGCAGCCCCGGAGCAGGGCCATACTATGAGCAGTTCTTC. Translation gives CASSPGAGPYYEQFF.

The chain uses TRBV6-2 or TRBV6-3 and TRBJ2-1; the match to TRBD1 covers 9 bases. The CDR3 sequence is 14 residues long. V trimming: 5 bases; J trimming: 3 bases; junction bases outside the gene matches: 2. Germline CDR1 reads MNHEY; CDR2 reads SVGEGT. The CDR3 reads CASSRQGVYNEQFF. In DNA, the CDR3 is TGTGCCAGCAGTCGACAGGGGGTCTACAATGAGCAGTTCTTC.

The chain employs TRBV7-9 and TRBJ1-1; D perhaps matches TRBD1 (6 bases). Trimming left V 1 base short and J 1 base short, with 10 bases between. The germline V gene has CDR1 SEHNR and CDR2 FQNEAQ (reference sequence). The CDR3 is 15 residues long. The DNA for the CDR3 is TGTGCCAGCAGCTTAGTGGGGACAAGGAACACTGAAGCTTTCTTT. As protein: CASSLVGTRNTEAFF.

The chain recombines TRBV2 with TRBJ2-1, with 7 bases identical to TRBD1. CDR3 size: 14 residues. The ends lost 6 bases at V and 1 base at J; junction bases unmatched: 3. Germline V gives CDR1 SNHLY, CDR2 FYNNEI. In DNA form, the CDR3 reads TGTGCCAGCAGCCAGGGGGAATCCTACAATGAGCAGTTCTTC. Protein product: CASSQGESYNEQFF.

The V and J genes are TRBV11-2 and TRBJ2-3, with a tentative D call TRBD1 (6 bases). CDR1 is SGHAT and CDR2 is FQNNGV in the germline V gene. The CDR3 has 16 residues. V lost 5 bases, J lost 1 base, and 16 bases lay in between. CDR3 sequence: CASSLRGPAGTDTQYF. The CDR3 bases are TGTGCCAGCAGCCTCAGGGGCCCAGCGGGCACAGATACGCAGTATTTT.

The rearrangement links TRBV6-5 to TRBJ2-1; D gene uncertain. The CDR3 has 13 residues. Trimming shortened V by 5 bases and J by 4 bases, and 9 bases separated the two germline ends. CDR1 and CDR2 from the germline V gene are MNHEY and SVGAGI. DNA of the CDR3: TGTGCCAGCAGTAACGCGGAGTACAATGAGCAGTTCTTC. As protein: CASSNAEYNEQFF.

The gene calls are TRBV2 and TRBJ2-7; D not certain. Germline CDR1 SNHLY, CDR2 FYNNEI. The CDR3 covers 11 residues. V was pared by 6 bases and J by 6 bases, with 9 bases between. CDR3 sequence (DNA): TGTGCCAGCAGCGAGGAGTTCGAGCAGTACTTC. It codes for CASSEEFEQYF.

The chain recombines TRBV28 with TRBJ2-7; tentatively, D is TRBD2 (6 bases). Trimming cost V 8 bases and J 2 bases, with 10 bases left between them. CDR3 size: 12 residues. The germline CDR1 and CDR2 sequences are MDHEN and SYDVKM. The DNA for the CDR3 is TGTGCCAGCCTAGCGTGGACCTACGAGCAGTACTTC. Encoded protein: CASLAWTYEQYF.

The chain joins TRBV28 to TRBJ2-3, with D perhaps matching TRBD2 (6 bases). V gave up 5 bases and J gave up 1 base, with 7 bases separating them. The germline V gene has CDR1 MDHEN and CDR2 SYDVKM. The CDR3 contains 13 residues. CDR3 nucleotides: TGTGCCAGCAGTCCGGGGGGCACAGATACGCAGTATTTT. Protein sequence: CASSPGGTDTQYF.

V is TRBV2 and J is TRBJ2-1; 11 nucleotides align to TRBD1. V lost 6 bases to trimming and J lost 7 bases; unmatched junction nucleotides: 2. This CDR3 spans 13 amino acids. The germline CDR1 and CDR2 sequences are SNHLY and FYNNEI. The CDR3 DNA follows: TGTGCCAGCAGGGGGACAGGGGGAAATGAGCAGTTCTTC. Translating gives CASRGTGGNEQFF.

The rearrangement joins TRBV9 to TRBJ2-7, with 7 bases identical to TRBD2. The length of the CDR3 is 16 residues. Per the germline V gene, CDR1 is SGDLS and CDR2 is YYNGEE. V lost 3 bases, J lost 2 bases, and 11 bases stayed unmatched. As DNA, the CDR3 is TGTGCCAGCAGCGACCCCCTTGGCGGGGGTACCTACGAGCAGTACTTC. Protein: CASSDPLGGGTYEQYF.

Details on this clone: The junction differs from germline at one of its ends, possibly a read error. This sequence joins TRBV11-2 and TRBJ1-2; 7 bases line up with TRBD1. In germline, CDR1 is SGHAT, CDR2 FQNNGV. The CDR3 has 12 amino acids. CDR3 loop: CASSSAGQFSLF. The CDR3 nucleotides read TGTGCCAGCAGCTCGGCGGGACAGTTCAGCTTGTTC.

The genes are TRBV15 and TRBJ2-1; TRBD1 agrees at 7 bases. Germline V gene lookup returns CDR1 LNHNV and CDR2 YYDKDF (reference sequence). Trimming took 1 base from V and 5 from J; bases not matched to a gene: 5. CDR3 length: 15 amino acids. CDR3 sequence (DNA): TGTGCCACCAGCAGAGGTTCACAGGGGAACAATGAGCAGTTCTTC. Translating it yields CATSRGSQGNNEQFF. Based on the CDR3 plus reference TRBV15 and TRBJ2-1, the full variable domain is DAMVIQNPRYQVTQFGKPVTLSCSQTLNHNVMYWYQQKSSQAPKLLFHYYDKDFNNEADTPDNFQSRRPNTSFCFLDIRSPGLGDTAMYLCATSRGSQGNNEQFFGPGTRLTVL.

The rearrangement uses TRBV24-1 and TRBJ2-4; 8 bases align to TRBD1. Germline V lookup: CDR1 KGHDR, CDR2 SFDVKD. Trimming took 4 bases from V and 9 from J; bases not matched to a gene: 4. The CDR3 has 13 residues. The CDR3, as DNA: TGTGCCACCAGTGACCCACAGGGGGTCATTCAGTACTTC. It codes for CATSDPQGVIQYF.

This chain joins TRBV5-8 and TRBJ2-1, with 9 bases lining up with TRBD1. The CDR3 spans 15 residues. Losses at the gene ends were 4 bases for V and 2 bases for J; bases not matched to a gene: 4. Germline assignment: CDR1 SGHTS and CDR2 YDEGEE. As DNA, the CDR3 is TGTGCCAGCAGCGAGGGACAGGGCACCTACAATGAGCAGTTCTTC. Protein product: CASSEGQGTYNEQFF.